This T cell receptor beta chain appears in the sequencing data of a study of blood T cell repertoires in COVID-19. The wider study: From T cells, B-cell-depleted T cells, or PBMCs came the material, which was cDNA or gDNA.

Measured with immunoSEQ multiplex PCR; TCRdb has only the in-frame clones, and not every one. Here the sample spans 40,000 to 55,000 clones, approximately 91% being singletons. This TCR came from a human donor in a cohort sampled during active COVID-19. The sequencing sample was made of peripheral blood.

The CDR3 spells CASSIPWPGGNEKLFF. The CDR3 nucleotides are TGTGCCAGTAGTATCCCCTGGCCAGGGGGCAATGAAAAACTGTTTTTT. The genes are TRBV19 and TRBJ1-4; TRBD1 agrees at 8 bases. Trimming removed 3 bases from V and 5 bases from J; junction bases left unmatched: 8. There are 16 residues in the CDR3. Germline V gene sequence: CDR1 LNHDA, CDR2 SQIVND (reference sequence).